This is a list of T cell receptor beta chains from one sample in a study of blood T cell repertoires in COVID-19. This table comes from immunoSEQ multiplex PCR, and its TCRdb copy is limited to in-frame clones, with some not included. Of roughly 100,000 clones listed, around 90% are singletons. The specimen was peripheral blood. These TCRs come from a woman in her sixties with acute or convalescent COVID-19. The CDR3 runs from the conserved cysteine through the conserved F or W.

>TRBV10-3|TRBJ2-3
CASRRGPSTDTQYF
>TRBV28|TRBJ1-1
CASSLYISQEAFF
>TRBV15|TRBJ1-1
CATSRGQGFNTEAFF
>TRBV19|TRBJ1-6
CASTTGTVNSPLHF
>TRBV11-2|TRBJ2-1
CASSLGLYNEQFF
>TRBV7-9|TRBJ2-5
CASSVNPGLAGEETQYF
>TRBV29-1|TRBJ2-1
CSAGFRLAVNEQFF
>TRBV27|TRBJ2-3
CASSLSLYTDTQYF
>TRBV19|TRBJ2-7
CASSPGQGTEQYF
>TRBV24-1|TRBJ2-3
CATQTSGGYTDTQYF
>TRBV6-6|TRBJ1-5
CASSYLDRGRNQPQHF
>TRBV6-5|TRBJ2-3
CASNLSGRGTDTQYF
>TRBV16|TRBJ2-1
CASSQLGGTYNEQFF
>TRBV11-2|TRBJ1-4
CASSFRRGGEKLFF
>TRBV7-3|TRBJ1-2
CASSLNPGSGYTF
>TRBV18|TRBJ1-1
CASSPPSGYNTEAFF
>TRBV11-3|TRBJ1-1
CASSPGQGGAFF